These T cell receptor beta chains were read from a single sample in a study of cytomegalovirus exposure and HLA in healthy donors. Using immunoSEQ multiplex PCR, the repertoire was profiled, and TCRdb retains in-frame clones only, with some absent. The table records more than 55,000 clones, about 96% of them present only once. Sample: PBMCs. The origin of the receptors is a man between 18 and 29 years old in good health and CMV-seronegative. Each CDR3 is given with its conserved first and last residue. D genes are given only for firm matches. Clone size is stated in some rows and not others, as once, few, many or a class when expanded.

V: TRBV19
size: -
D: -
J: TRBJ2-1
CDR3: CASSQLQGSNEQFF

V: TRBV18
size: -
D: TRBD1
J: TRBJ1-5
CDR3: CASSFGTASNQPQHF

V: TRBV27
size: -
D: TRBD2
J: TRBJ2-7
CDR3: CASSLRAGEAYEQYF

V: TRBV28
size: -
D: -
J: TRBJ2-7
CDR3: CASSPQVPYEQYF

V: TRBV6-5
size: -
D: TRBD1
J: TRBJ1-1
CDR3: CASSFNYDRATEAFF

V: TRBV5-1
size: -
D: TRBD2
J: TRBJ2-5
CDR3: CASSLGAGAGVPETQYF

V: TRBV7-9
size: -
D: -
J: TRBJ2-1
CDR3: CASSFVAANEQFF

V: TRBV7-2
size: once
D: -
J: TRBJ2-7
CDR3: CASSLPSYEQYF

V: TRBV28
size: -
D: TRBD2
J: TRBJ2-6
CDR3: CASRGGVVGFSGANVLTF

V: TRBV29-1
size: -
D: -
J: TRBJ1-2
CDR3: CSIGGYTF

V: TRBV4-2
size: -
D: -
J: TRBJ2-2
CDR3: CASSQDVRDLSNTGELFF

V: TRBV18
size: -
D: -
J: TRBJ1-1
CDR3: CASSYQGPAGPEAFF

V: TRBV7-9
size: -
D: -
J: TRBJ1-4
CDR3: CASGNSDSRTNEKLFF

V: TRBV9
size: -
D: TRBD1
J: TRBJ2-7
CDR3: CASSVSGTDTREQYF

V: TRBV30
size: -
D: -
J: TRBJ1-2
CDR3: CAWSAAGPGGYTF

V: TRBV5-1
size: -
D: TRBD2
J: TRBJ2-7
CDR3: CASSLSLAGPTYEQYF

V: TRBV7-2
size: -
D: -
J: TRBJ2-3
CDR3: CASSLVRVSSDTQYF

V: TRBV18
size: -
D: -
J: TRBJ2-5
CDR3: CASSPLDTGIETQYF

V: TRBV6-1
size: -
D: -
J: TRBJ2-3
CDR3: CASRIVDTQYF

V: TRBV28
size: -
D: TRBD1
J: TRBJ1-2
CDR3: CASSSPRTGNGYTF

V: TRBV27
size: -
D: TRBD1
J: TRBJ1-5
CDR3: CASRGQPYSNQPQHF

V: TRBV9
size: -
D: TRBD2
J: TRBJ2-1
CDR3: CASSVDSGRSNEQFF

V: TRBV7-9
size: -
D: -
J: TRBJ2-7
CDR3: CASSWTLTTTTSYEQYF

V: TRBV6-1
size: -
D: -
J: TRBJ1-1
CDR3: CASRGGQPNTEAFF

V: TRBV30
size: once
D: TRBD1
J: TRBJ2-7
CDR3: CAWQRGHEQYF

V: TRBV4-3
size: -
D: -
J: TRBJ2-5
CDR3: CASSQGQIETQYF

V: TRBV15
size: -
D: -
J: TRBJ1-5
CDR3: CATRSLGRQPQHF

V: TRBV6-1
size: once
D: TRBD2
J: TRBJ2-2
CDR3: CASRGSGSETGELFF

V: TRBV11-2
size: -
D: -
J: TRBJ2-5
CDR3: CASSFGETQYF

V: TRBV29-1
size: -
D: TRBD2
J: TRBJ2-7
CDR3: CSVRLAGAYEQYF

V: TRBV27
size: once
D: -
J: TRBJ2-7
CDR3: CASSLGGEGHEQYF

V: TRBV27
size: -
D: TRBD2
J: TRBJ2-5
CDR3: CASRGLAGGPGETQYF

V: TRBV6-6
size: -
D: TRBD1
J: TRBJ1-5
CDR3: CASTRGQLSNQPQHF

V: TRBV28
size: -
D: -
J: TRBJ2-5
CDR3: CASRDWAGTQYF

V: TRBV11-2
size: -
D: TRBD2
J: TRBJ2-1
CDR3: CASTTSSGRKRGEQFF

V: TRBV5-1
size: -
D: TRBD1
J: TRBJ1-2
CDR3: CASSLDRGVEGYTF

V: TRBV6-1
size: -
D: TRBD1
J: TRBJ2-5
CDR3: CASGVAGTEEETQYF

V: TRBV28
size: -
D: -
J: TRBJ1-3
CDR3: CASSPTRRNTIYF

V: TRBV10-3
size: -
D: TRBD2
J: TRBJ2-1
CDR3: CAISELGREPKYNEQFF

V: TRBV5-1
size: -
D: TRBD1
J: TRBJ2-7
CDR3: CASSSDRGDPYEQYF

V: TRBV19
size: once
D: -
J: TRBJ2-6
CDR3: CASSIVTGPSGANVLTF

V: TRBV7-2
size: -
D: TRBD1
J: TRBJ1-1
CDR3: CASSLVEQGRSEAFF

V: TRBV28
size: -
D: -
J: TRBJ2-1
CDR3: CASSLDPGYNEQFF

V: TRBV9
size: -
D: -
J: TRBJ1-1
CDR3: CASSPSGGTEAFF

V: TRBV7-2
size: -
D: -
J: TRBJ2-5
CDR3: CASSLSWQETQYF

V: TRBV19
size: -
D: -
J: TRBJ2-7
CDR3: CASSSGSEGPFFYEQYF

V: TRBV11-2
size: -
D: -
J: TRBJ2-7
CDR3: CASSLGGGHEQYF

V: TRBV13
size: -
D: TRBD2
J: TRBJ2-1
CDR3: CASSPGTSGRVFNEQFF

V: TRBV27
size: once
D: TRBD2
J: TRBJ2-1
CDR3: CATGLVRGNEQFF

V: TRBV28
size: -
D: -
J: TRBJ2-7
CDR3: CASSFSGASYEQYF

V: TRBV28
size: -
D: -
J: TRBJ2-7
CDR3: CASSTRTVPYEQYF

V: TRBV11-1
size: -
D: -
J: TRBJ2-5
CDR3: CASSAPGLRGETQYF

V: TRBV7-8
size: -
D: -
J: TRBJ2-7
CDR3: CVSSSMSQGYEQYF

V: TRBV29-1
size: -
D: -
J: TRBJ2-1
CDR3: CSVGARPATPYNEQFF

V: TRBV11-2
size: -
D: TRBD2
J: TRBJ2-5
CDR3: CASSRGTTGETQYF

V: TRBV27
size: -
D: TRBD2
J: TRBJ2-1
CDR3: CASSLFSGGRGSYNEQFF

V: TRBV7-6
size: -
D: TRBD1
J: TRBJ2-7
CDR3: CASSLSAQGYEQYF

V: TRBV19
size: -
D: TRBD1
J: TRBJ2-1
CDR3: CASSIVGTGIRDDSNEQFF

V: TRBV9
size: -
D: -
J: TRBJ1-2
CDR3: CASTRAGLQGYTF

V: TRBV28
size: -
D: -
J: TRBJ2-7
CDR3: CASSLDGRSYEQYF